The 29 T cell receptor beta chains in this list originate from one sample, sequenced in a study of T cell responses to AZD1222 COVID-19 vaccine. Sequencing was performed with immunoSEQ multiplex PCR; in TCRdb, only in-frame clones are kept and a portion is missing. The data contain about 140,000 clones, over 90% of them singletons. This specimen was peripheral blood, taken on day 0 of AZD1222 vaccination. The source is an adult in good health.

V gene TRBV4-3 combines with J gene TRBJ1-2, with TRBD1 as a possible D gene (5 bases). The CDR3 contains 16 residues. The ends were cut back, 0 bases at V and 8 bases at J, with 19 bases in the middle. The V gene's germline CDR1 is LGHNA and CDR2 YSLEER. The CDR3 sequence is CASSQDRDSGRVGYTF. CDR3 nucleotides: TGCGCCAGCAGCCAAGACCGGGACTCAGGACGGGTGGGCTACACCTTC.

The genes are TRBV9 and TRBJ2-1; possible D gene TRBD1, 5 bases. Germline V gives CDR1 SGDLS, CDR2 YYNGEE. This CDR3 has 15 amino acids. Trimming cost V 3 bases and J 0 bases, with 10 bases left between them. The CDR3 nucleotides are TGTGCCAGCAGCGGAACAGGTACCTCCTACAATGAGCAGTTCTTC. Translating it yields CASSGTGTSYNEQFF.

The rearrangement joins TRBV27 to TRBJ2-2, with D possibly matching TRBD1 (5 bases). V lost 0 bases and J 1 base, leaving 12 bases between the germline ends. The CDR3 covers 17 residues. CDR1 and CDR2 from the germline V gene are MNHEY and SMNVEV (reference sequence). CDR3 DNA sequence: TGTGCCAGCAGTTTATCGCAGGGAAGAGGGAACACCGGGGAGCTGTTTTTT. As protein: CASSLSQGRGNTGELFF.

This chain connects TRBV2 to TRBJ1-4; 7 bases align to TRBD1. The length of the CDR3 is 16 residues. Germline loops: CDR1 SNHLY, CDR2 FYNNEI. J lost 5 bases, V lost 2 bases, and 8 bases had no gene match. CDR3 sequence (DNA): TGTGCCAGCAGTGAAATGAATAAGGGGGCGAATGAAAAACTGTTTTTT. This gives the protein CASSEMNKGANEKLFF.

The chain recombines TRBV27 with TRBJ2-1, with 14 positions matching TRBD2. Germline V gene data show CDR1 as MNHEY and CDR2 as SMNVEV (reference sequence). The CDR3 runs 14 residues. V lost 5 bases, J lost 8 bases, and 2 bases stayed unmatched. The CDR3 spells CASSGTSGSYEQFF. CDR3 DNA: TGTGCCAGCAGTGGGACTAGCGGGAGTTATGAGCAGTTCTTC.

This chain uses TRBV6-5 with TRBJ1-2, with TRBD1 matching over 9 bases. Unmatched junction bases numbered 3, after V lost 6 bases and J lost 4 bases. From germline, CDR1 is MNHEY and CDR2 SVGAGI. This CDR3 is 13 amino acids long. CDR3 sequence reads: CASRPTGGYGYTF. In DNA form, the CDR3 reads TGTGCCAGCAGACCGACAGGGGGCTATGGCTACACCTTC.

This sequence joins TRBV7-6 and TRBJ2-5; D uncertain. CDR1 SGHVS and CDR2 FNYEAQ come from the germline V gene. V dropped 5 bases and J dropped 0 bases, with 13 bases sitting between them. This CDR3 is 15 amino acids long. The CDR3 region is CASSLNRHYQETQYF. CDR3 DNA sequence: TGTGCCAGCAGCCTGAACCGACATTACCAAGAGACCCAGTACTTC.

A word on this clone: Other DNA sequences within the sample encode an identical CDR3. The chain employs TRBV5-1 and TRBJ2-7; a weak D match, TRBD2 (5 bases). Germline CDR1 SGHRS, CDR2 YFSETQ. CDR3 length: 14 residues. Trimming stripped 0 bases from V and 2 bases from J, with 9 bases between. CDR3 DNA: TGCGCCAGCAGCTTGGGGTCCGGGGCCTACGAGCAGTACTTC. Its translation: CASSLGSGAYEQYF.

The chain joins TRBV7-9 to TRBJ2-3; D is uncertain. The germline V gene has CDR1 SEHNR and CDR2 FQNEAQ (reference sequence). The CDR3 has 11 amino acids. Trimming took off 7 bases at V and 5 bases at J, with 7 bases between the two ends. Here the CDR3 reads CASISGDTQYF. In DNA form, the CDR3 reads TGTGCCAGCATCTCTGGAGATACGCAGTATTTT.

The J gene is TRBJ2-5, the V gene TRBV30; 13 bases agree with TRBD2. With 1 base clipped from V and 5 bases from J, the junction kept 1 base outside the gene matches. The CDR3 has 14 residues. CDR1 and CDR2 from the germline V gene are GTSNPN and SVGIG (reference sequence). Written as DNA, the CDR3 is TGTGCCTGGAGTGAGGGACTAGCGGGGGAGACCCAGTACTTC. Amino acids: CAWSEGLAGETQYF. The full variable domain, with the rest looked up from reference TRBV30 and TRBJ2-5, is SQTIHQWPATLVQPVGSPLSLECTVEGTSNPNLYWYRQAAGRGLQLLFYSVGIGQISSEVPQNLSASRPQDRQFILSSKKLLLSDSGFYLCAWSEGLAGETQYFGPGTRLLVL.

V and J are TRBV11-2 and TRBJ2-1, with 12 bases aligning to TRBD2. V trimming: 3 bases; J trimming: 3 bases; junction bases outside the gene matches: 3. CDR3 length: 16 amino acids. CDR1 is SGHAT, CDR2 FQNNGV, per germline. In nucleotides, the CDR3 is TGTGCCAGCAGCTTCACTAGCGGGGGGATCTACAATGAGCAGTTCTTC. Translated: CASSFTSGGIYNEQFF.

CDR3 DNA: TGTGCCAGTAGGGCGGGGGGTCTCTACAATGAGCAGTTCTTC. Its protein is CASRAGGLYNEQFF. The V call is TRBV19, the J call TRBJ2-1; 8 bases match TRBD2. Germline V gene data show CDR1 as LNHDA and CDR2 as SQIVND (reference sequence). V lost 6 bases to trimming and J lost 3 bases; unmatched junction nucleotides: 4. This CDR3 contains 14 residues.

The chain has TRBV6-1 and TRBJ1-5; D might be TRBD1 (6 bases). Germline V gene lookup returns CDR1 MNHNS and CDR2 SASEGT. The CDR3 is 16 amino acids. Deletions cut 3 bases from V and 8 bases from J, with 20 bases between. The CDR3 sequence is CASSEWGQGYEKPQHF. The CDR3 DNA follows: TGTGCCAGCAGTGAGTGGGGCCAGGGGTACGAGAAGCCCCAGCATTTT.

This clone was detected once. The chain uses TRBV5-1 and TRBJ2-7; possibly TRBD2 for D (6 bases). Trimming shortened V by 0 bases and J by 0 bases, and 7 bases separated the two germline ends. The CDR3 length is 14 residues. Germline lookup yields CDR1 SGHRS and CDR2 YFSETQ. In DNA, the CDR3 is TGCGCCAGCAGCTTGGCTAGCGTCTCCTACGAGCAGTACTTC. It is translated as CASSLASVSYEQYF.

The rearrangement joins TRBV27 to TRBJ2-3, with D tentatively TRBD2 (5 bases). Germline assignment: CDR1 MNHEY and CDR2 SMNVEV (reference sequence). The CDR3 loop spans 12 amino acids. Trimming removed 6 bases at V and 5 bases at J, with 9 bases between. In DNA, the CDR3 is TGTGCCAGCAGCTCCCGGGGAGATACGCAGTATTTT. Protein sequence: CASSSRGDTQYF.

The V and J genes are TRBV19 and TRBJ2-7; D gene ambiguous. This CDR3 is built from 16 residues. Per germline, CDR1 LNHDA and CDR2 SQIVND (reference sequence). V lost 2 bases and J lost 0, with 14 bases in between. As DNA, the CDR3 is TGTGCCAGTAGTATAACCCACAGCTTCTTCTCCTACGAGCAGTACTTC. This gives the protein CASSITHSFFSYEQYF.

Of note for this clone: This sample includes further DNA sequences coding for the same CDR3. The chain joins TRBV5-1 to TRBJ2-2; 7 nucleotides line up with TRBD1. The germline V gene has CDR1 SGHRS and CDR2 YFSETQ. With 4 bases clipped from V and 0 bases from J, the junction kept 3 bases outside the gene matches. This CDR3 is 15 amino acids long. The CDR3 protein is CASSLGTANTGELFF. The CDR3 DNA reads as TGCGCCAGCAGCCTAGGGACAGCGAACACCGGGGAGCTGTTTTTT.

The chain uses TRBV4-2 and TRBJ2-3; D remains ambiguous. The CDR3 is made up of 15 amino acids. With 0 bases removed from V and 1 base from J, the gap between germline ends came to 8 bases. Germline CDR1 is LGHNA and CDR2 is YNFKEQ. This CDR3 reads CASSQDATRTDTQYF. As DNA, the CDR3 is TGTGCCAGCAGCCAAGATGCTACCCGCACAGATACGCAGTATTTT.

This clone has just one count. The CDR3 DNA sequence: TGTGCCAGCAGCCAAGGATCGTGGGGCGGGAACACTGAAGCTTTCTTT. Translation: CASSQGSWGGNTEAFF. The rearrangement joins TRBV9 to TRBJ1-1; a possible D gene is TRBD1 (5 bases). CDR1 and CDR2 (germline): SGDLS, YYNGEE. The CDR3 totals 16 residues. V lost 4 bases to trimming and J lost 1 base, with 17 bases between them.

The rearrangement links TRBV5-6 to TRBJ1-1; possible D gene TRBD1, 5 bases. This CDR3 region has 14 residues. Germline V gene sequence: CDR1 SGHDT, CDR2 YYEEEE. V was cut by 1 base and J by 3 bases, with 10 bases left in between. The CDR3 loop reads CASSLYRGYTEAFF. As DNA, the CDR3 is TGTGCCAGCAGCTTGTATAGGGGATACACTGAAGCTTTCTTT.

This sequence joins TRBV27 and TRBJ1-2; the D is unclear. V dropped 6 bases and J dropped 4 bases, with 15 bases sitting between them. CDR1 is MNHEY and CDR2 is SMNVEV in the germline V gene (reference sequence). The CDR3 loop spans 14 amino acids. CDR3 sequence reads: CASSRGSLIYGYTF. In DNA form, the CDR3 reads TGTGCCAGCAGCCGTGGATCGCTGATCTATGGCTACACCTTC.

This clone was seen a single time. The V and J genes are TRBV19 and TRBJ2-7; 11 nucleotides align to TRBD1. V dropped 7 bases and J dropped 6; count of bases not matched to a gene: 11. In germline, CDR1 is LNHDA, CDR2 SQIVND (reference sequence). The CDR3 length is 15 residues. CDR3 region: CASTSTGTGGGEQYF. The CDR3, as DNA: TGTGCCAGTACCTCCACCGGGACAGGGGGTGGCGAGCAGTACTTC.

This clone was seen a few times. The chain has TRBV3-1 (or the pseudogene TRBV3-2) and TRBJ1-1; D is undetermined. V was trimmed by 5 bases and J by 2 bases, leaving 9 bases between them. This CDR3 region has 13 residues. CDR1 is LGHDT and CDR2 is YNNKEL in the germline V gene (reference sequence). The CDR3 spells CASSERINTEAFF. The DNA of the CDR3 is TGTGCCAGCAGCGAACGGATCAACACTGAAGCTTTCTTT.

CDR3 sequence: CATSRDGYRGSTEAFF. The CDR3 DNA reads as TGTGCCACCAGCAGAGATGGGTACAGGGGGAGCACTGAAGCTTTCTTT. The V and J genes are TRBV15 and TRBJ1-1; the match to TRBD1 covers 8 bases. The V gene end was trimmed by 0 bases and the J gene end by 4 bases; junction bases not matched to a gene: 7. Germline CDR1 reads LNHNV; CDR2 reads YYDKDF (reference sequence). The CDR3 runs to 16 residues.

V gene TRBV27 combines with J gene TRBJ1-2, with D hard to call. V was trimmed by 0 bases and J by 2 bases, leaving 4 bases between them. Per the germline V gene, CDR1 is MNHEY and CDR2 is SMNVEV (reference sequence). This CDR3 region has 13 residues. CDR3 protein: CASSLSGNYGYTF. The CDR3 DNA sequence: TGTGCCAGCAGTTTATCAGGCAACTATGGCTACACCTTC.

V is TRBV2 and J is TRBJ2-2, with D maybe TRBD1 (5 bases). Germline assignment: CDR1 SNHLY and CDR2 FYNNEI. The V and J ends lost 2 bases and 4 bases respectively, with 11 bases between them. CDR3 length: 15 amino acids. Written as DNA, the CDR3 is TGTGCCAGCAGTGAATCGACAGCGACCACCGGGGAGCTGTTTTTT. Encoded protein: CASSESTATTGELFF.

V usage is TRBV27 and J usage is TRBJ1-5, with TRBD1 as a possible D gene (6 bases). CDR1 is MNHEY and CDR2 is SMNVEV in the germline V gene (reference sequence). This CDR3 is 15 amino acids long. The V end lost 5 bases, the J end lost 4 bases, and 15 bases lay between the germline ends. Written as DNA, the CDR3 is TGTGCCAGCAGTCCCCATGACAGGTCAAATCAGCCCCAGCATTTT. This gives the protein CASSPHDRSNQPQHF.

In this sample, this clone turned up once. This chain links TRBV5-4 with TRBJ2-5; the D gene is possibly TRBD2 (5 bases). This CDR3 contains 16 residues. Per germline, CDR1 SGHNT and CDR2 YYREEE (reference sequence). V was cut by 4 bases and J by 0 bases, with 16 bases left in between. The CDR3 region is CASSPKQAVYQETQYF. In DNA form, the CDR3 reads TGTGCCAGCAGCCCGAAGCAAGCGGTGTACCAAGAGACCCAGTACTTC. Drawing the rest from reference TRBV5-4 and TRBJ2-5, the complete variable domain is ETGVTQSPTHLIKTRGQQVTLRCSSQSGHNTVSWYQQALGQGPQFIFQYYREEENGRGNFPPRFSGLQFPNYSSELNVNALELDDSALYLCASSPKQAVYQETQYFGPGTRLLVL.

The V gene is TRBV7-8, the J gene TRBJ2-5; perhaps D is TRBD1 or TRBD2 (6 bases each). Germline lookup yields CDR1 SGHVS and CDR2 FQNEAQ. The V end lost 6 bases, the J end lost 7 bases, and 15 bases lay between the germline ends. The CDR3 is made up of 13 amino acids. In nucleotides, the CDR3 is TGTGCCAGCAGAGTCGGGGGCGAGGGGACCCAGTACTTC. Translating it yields CASRVGGEGTQYF.